This T cell receptor beta chain comes out of a study of blood T cells in healthy people across ages. A second roughly 6 to 12 cycle PCR used barcoded and J-beta primers. TCRdb recomputed calls from the 5' RACE reads with MiXCR, one row per CDR3 protein. The profile covers hundreds of thousands of distinct CDR3 sequences, with around 50% appearing a single time and approximately 24% taken by the ten largest. V was clipped by 4 bases and J by 4 bases, with 22 bases between them. CDR1 and CDR2 from the germline V gene are SGHTA and FQGNSA. The CDR3 is made up of 17 amino acids. This TCR derives from a man aged 40-49 years in good health. The chain employs TRBV7-2 and TRBJ1-2; tentatively, D is TRBD1 (6 bases). Sequencing was performed on blood. The chain's CDR3 is CASSSSGAGVRAYGYTF. For the CDR3, the DNA is TGTGCCAGCAGCTCCTCCGGGGCAGGGGTTCGGGCCTATGGCTACACCTTC. Using reference TRBV7-2 and TRBJ1-2 for the parts outside the CDR3, the full variable domain is GAGVSQSPSNKVTEKGKDVELRCDPISGHTALYWYRQSLGQGLEFLIYFQGNSAPDKSGLPSDRFSAERTGGSVSTLTIQRTQQEDSAVYLCASSSSGAGVRAYGYTFGSGTRLTVV.